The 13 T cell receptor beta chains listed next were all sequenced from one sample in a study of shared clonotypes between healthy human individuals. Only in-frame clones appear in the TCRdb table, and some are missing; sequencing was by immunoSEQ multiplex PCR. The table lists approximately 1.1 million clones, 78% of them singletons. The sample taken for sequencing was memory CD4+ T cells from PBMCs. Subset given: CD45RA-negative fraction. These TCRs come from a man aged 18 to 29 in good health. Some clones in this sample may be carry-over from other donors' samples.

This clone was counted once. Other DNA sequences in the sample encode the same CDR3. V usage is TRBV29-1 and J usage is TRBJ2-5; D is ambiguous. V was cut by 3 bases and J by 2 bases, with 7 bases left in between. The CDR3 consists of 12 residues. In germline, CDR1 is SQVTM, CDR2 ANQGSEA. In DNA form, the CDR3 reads TGCAGCGTTGATGGTCTACAAGAGACCCAGTACTTC. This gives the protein CSVDGLQETQYF.

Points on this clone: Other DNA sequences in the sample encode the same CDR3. The CDR3 here is CASSLGGSSYNEQFF. The CDR3, as DNA: TGTGCCAGCAGCTTGGGGGGAAGCTCCTACAATGAGCAGTTCTTC. V usage is TRBV5-4 and J usage is TRBJ2-1; D unresolved. Germline CDR1 is SGHNT and CDR2 is YYREEE (reference sequence). V shed 0 bases and J shed 0 bases, with 7 bases lying between them. The CDR3 runs to 15 residues. Full variable domain (missing parts from reference TRBV5-4 and TRBJ2-1): ETGVTQSPTHLIKTRGQQVTLRCSSQSGHNTVSWYQQALGQGPQFIFQYYREEENGRGNFPPRFSGLQFPNYSSELNVNALELDDSALYLCASSLGGSSYNEQFFGPGTRLTVL.

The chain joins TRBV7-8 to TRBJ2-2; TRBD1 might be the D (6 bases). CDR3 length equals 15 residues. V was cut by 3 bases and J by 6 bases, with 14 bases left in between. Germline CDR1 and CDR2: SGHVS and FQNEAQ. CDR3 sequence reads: CASSFISGAAGELFF. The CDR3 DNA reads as TGTGCCAGCAGCTTTATTTCAGGGGCGGCCGGGGAGCTGTTTTTT.

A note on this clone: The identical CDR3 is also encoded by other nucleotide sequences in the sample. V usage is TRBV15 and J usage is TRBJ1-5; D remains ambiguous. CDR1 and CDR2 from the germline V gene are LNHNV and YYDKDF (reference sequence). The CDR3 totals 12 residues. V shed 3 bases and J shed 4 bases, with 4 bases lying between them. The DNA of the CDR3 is TGTGCCACCAGCAGGCCTAATCAGCCCCAGCATTTT. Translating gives CATSRPNQPQHF.

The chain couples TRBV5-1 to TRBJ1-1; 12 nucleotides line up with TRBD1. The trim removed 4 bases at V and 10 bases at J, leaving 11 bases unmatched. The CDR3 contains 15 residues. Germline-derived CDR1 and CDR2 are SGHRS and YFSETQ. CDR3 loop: CASSVDRDRGLGAFF. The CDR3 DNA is TGCGCCAGCAGCGTCGACCGGGACAGGGGGCTAGGAGCTTTCTTT.

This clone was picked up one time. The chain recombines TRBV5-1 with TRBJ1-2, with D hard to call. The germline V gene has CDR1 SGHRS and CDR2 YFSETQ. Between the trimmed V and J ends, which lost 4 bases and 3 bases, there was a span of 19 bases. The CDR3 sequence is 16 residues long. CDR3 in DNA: TGCGCCAGCAGCCCTGGAGGGCCGGCAGCGGACTATGGCTACACCTTC. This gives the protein CASSPGGPAADYGYTF.

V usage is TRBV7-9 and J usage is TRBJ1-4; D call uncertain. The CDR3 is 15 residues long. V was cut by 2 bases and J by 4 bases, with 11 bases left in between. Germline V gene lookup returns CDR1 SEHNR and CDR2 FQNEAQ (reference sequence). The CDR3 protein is CASSLYGPSNEKLFF. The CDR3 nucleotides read TGTGCCAGCAGCTTATATGGCCCTAGTAATGAAAAACTGTTTTTT.

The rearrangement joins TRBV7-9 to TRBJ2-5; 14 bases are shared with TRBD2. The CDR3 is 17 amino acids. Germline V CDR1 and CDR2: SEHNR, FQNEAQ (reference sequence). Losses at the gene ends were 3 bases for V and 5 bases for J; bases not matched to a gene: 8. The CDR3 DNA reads TGTGCCAGCAGCTTCTCCGGGACTAGCGGGAGAGCGGAGACCCAGTACTTC. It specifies CASSFSGTSGRAETQYF.

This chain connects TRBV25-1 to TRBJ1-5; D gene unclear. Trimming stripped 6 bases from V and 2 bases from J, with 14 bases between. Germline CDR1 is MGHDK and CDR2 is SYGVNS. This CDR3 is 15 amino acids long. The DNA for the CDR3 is TGTGCCAGCAGCCGGGCGGGTAGCGGCAATCAGCCCCAGCATTTT. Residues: CASSRAGSGNQPQHF.

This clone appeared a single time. The CDR3 protein is CASRKPGGVEQYF. The CDR3 DNA is TGTGCCAGCAGGAAACCAGGGGGAGTCGAGCAGTACTTC. The V and J genes are TRBV6-6 and TRBJ2-7; 7 bases line up with TRBD1. Germline CDR1 and CDR2: MNHNY and SVGAGI (reference sequence). With 6 bases clipped from V and 6 bases from J, the junction kept 8 bases outside the gene matches. The CDR3 is 13 amino acids.

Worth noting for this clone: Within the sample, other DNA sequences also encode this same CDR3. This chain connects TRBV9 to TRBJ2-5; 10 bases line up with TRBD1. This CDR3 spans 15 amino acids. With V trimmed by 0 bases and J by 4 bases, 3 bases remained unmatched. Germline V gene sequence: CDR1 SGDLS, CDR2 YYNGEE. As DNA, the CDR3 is TGTGCCAGCAGCGTAGTAGGGACAGGGGTAGAGACCCAGTACTTC. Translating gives CASSVVGTGVETQYF.

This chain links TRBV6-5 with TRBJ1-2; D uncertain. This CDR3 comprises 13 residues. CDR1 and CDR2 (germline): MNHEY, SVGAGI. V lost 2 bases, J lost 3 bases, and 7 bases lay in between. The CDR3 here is CASSYREHYGYTF. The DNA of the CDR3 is TGTGCCAGCAGTTACAGGGAACACTATGGCTACACCTTC.

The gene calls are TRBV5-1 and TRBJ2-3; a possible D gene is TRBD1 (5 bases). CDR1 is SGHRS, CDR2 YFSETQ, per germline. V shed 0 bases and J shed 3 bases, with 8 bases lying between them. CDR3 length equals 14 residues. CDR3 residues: CASSLDQGTDTQYF. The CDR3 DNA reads TGCGCCAGCAGCTTGGATCAGGGAACAGATACGCAGTATTTT.